The 8 T cell receptor beta chains presented below share a single source sample, sequenced in a study of blood T cell repertoires in COVID-19. The assay was immunoSEQ multiplex PCR, and TCRdb's table has in-frame clones only and misses some. Of some 250,000 clones listed, roughly nine tenths are singletons. The sequenced sample was PBMCs or T cells enriched from blood (not recorded which). The receptors originated from a human donor in a cohort exposed to, infected with or recovered from COVID-19 (not recorded which). The donor label of this sample is uncertain.

The gene calls are TRBV30 and TRBJ1-4, with TRBD1 as a possible D gene (5 bases). Trimming took 2 bases from V and 5 from J, leaving 12 bases between them. Germline CDR1 and CDR2: GTSNPN and SVGIG (reference sequence). The CDR3 covers 14 residues. The CDR3 region is CAWSKDDSNEKLFF. The CDR3 DNA sequence: TGTGCCTGGAGTAAGGATGACAGCAATGAAAAACTGTTTTTT.

The rearrangement joins TRBV11-2 to TRBJ2-5; 8 bases agree with TRBD1. The CDR3 covers 13 residues. Trimming removed 5 bases from V and 5 bases from J; junction bases left unmatched: 4. Germline CDR1 SGHAT, CDR2 FQNNGV. This CDR3 reads CASSDYRGETQYF. The CDR3 DNA reads as TGTGCCAGCAGCGACTACAGGGGGGAGACCCAGTACTTC. Using reference TRBV11-2 and TRBJ2-5 for the parts outside the CDR3, the full variable domain is EAGVAQSPRYKIIEKRQSVAFWCNPISGHATLYWYQQILGQGPKLLIQFQNNGVVDDSQLPKDRFSAERLKGVDSTLKIQPAKLEDSAVYLCASSDYRGETQYFGPGTRLLVL.

This sequence joins TRBV5-5 and TRBJ1-2; D call uncertain. Germline CDR1 reads SGHKS; CDR2 reads YYEKEE (reference sequence). This CDR3 has 18 amino acids. Deletions cut 1 base from V and 0 bases from J, with 19 bases between. CDR3 sequence (DNA): TGTGCCAGCAGCTTGAGCATATCGGTGTTCGGGACTAACTATGGCTACACCTTC. Encoded protein: CASSLSISVFGTNYGYTF. Variable domain in full (rest from reference TRBV5-5 and TRBJ1-2): DAGVTQSPTHLIKTRGQQVTLRCSPISGHKSVSWYQQVLGQGPQFIFQYYEKEERGRGNFPDRFSARQFPNYSSELNVNALLLGDSALYLCASSLSISVFGTNYGYTFGSGTRLTVV.

This chain connects TRBV19 to TRBJ2-1; 7 nucleotides agree with TRBD2. Looked up from germline, CDR1 is LNHDA and CDR2 is SQIVND (reference sequence). The CDR3 is made up of 14 amino acids. Losses at the gene ends were 1 base for V and 14 bases for J; bases not matched to a gene: 11. The CDR3 protein is CASSIAADAGTKFF. CDR3 sequence (DNA): TGTGCCAGTAGTATAGCCGCCGACGCCGGGACTAAGTTCTTC.

The chain's CDR3 is CASSLRIAGNEQFF. The CDR3 region has the DNA TGTGCCAGTAGTCTCCGTATCGCGGGCAATGAGCAGTTCTTC. V and J are TRBV19 and TRBJ2-1; weak D call: TRBD2 (5 bases). Between the trimmed V and J ends, which lost 5 bases and 6 bases, there was a span of 14 bases. This CDR3 comprises 14 residues. Per the germline V gene, CDR1 is LNHDA and CDR2 is SQIVND (reference sequence). Complete variable domain (other parts from reference TRBV19 and TRBJ2-1): DGGITQSPKYLFRKEGQNVTLSCEQNLNHDAMYWYRQDPGQGLRLIYYSQIVNDFQKGDIAEGYSVSREKKESFPLTVTSAQKNPTAFYLCASSLRIAGNEQFFGPGTRLTVL.

The V gene is TRBV5-1, the J gene TRBJ2-7; D not resolved. The CDR3 is made up of 12 amino acids. Per germline, CDR1 SGHRS and CDR2 YFSETQ. Trimming pared 1 base from V and 2 bases from J, leaving 4 bases between. The CDR3 is CASSLSAYEQYF. DNA for the CDR3: TGCGCCAGCAGCTTGTCGGCCTACGAGCAGTACTTC.

The genes are TRBV7-9 and TRBJ2-7; 15 nucleotides match TRBD2. Germline V CDR1 and CDR2: SEHNR, FQNEAQ (reference sequence). The CDR3 consists of 18 residues. J was trimmed by 2 bases and V by 1 base; bases with no gene match: 6. CDR3 loop: CASSLVGTSGGPTYEQYF. The DNA of the CDR3 is TGTGCCAGCAGCTTAGTGGGGACTAGCGGGGGGCCTACCTACGAGCAGTACTTC. The full variable domain, with the rest looked up from reference TRBV7-9 and TRBJ2-7, is DTGVSQNPRHKITKRGQNVTFRCDPISEHNRLYWYRQTLGQGPEFLTYFQNEAQLEKSRLLSDRFSAERPKGSFSTLEIQRTEQGDSAMYLCASSLVGTSGGPTYEQYFGPGTRLTVT.

The V gene is TRBV7-8, the J gene TRBJ1-1; 7 bases agree with TRBD1. The V gene end was trimmed by 2 bases and the J gene end by 3 bases; junction bases not matched to a gene: 3. The germline V gene encodes CDR1 SGHVS and CDR2 FQNEAQ. CDR3 length equals 14 residues. The CDR3: CASSLQGEDTEAFF. CDR3 nucleotides: TGTGCCAGCAGCTTACAGGGGGAAGACACTGAAGCTTTCTTT.